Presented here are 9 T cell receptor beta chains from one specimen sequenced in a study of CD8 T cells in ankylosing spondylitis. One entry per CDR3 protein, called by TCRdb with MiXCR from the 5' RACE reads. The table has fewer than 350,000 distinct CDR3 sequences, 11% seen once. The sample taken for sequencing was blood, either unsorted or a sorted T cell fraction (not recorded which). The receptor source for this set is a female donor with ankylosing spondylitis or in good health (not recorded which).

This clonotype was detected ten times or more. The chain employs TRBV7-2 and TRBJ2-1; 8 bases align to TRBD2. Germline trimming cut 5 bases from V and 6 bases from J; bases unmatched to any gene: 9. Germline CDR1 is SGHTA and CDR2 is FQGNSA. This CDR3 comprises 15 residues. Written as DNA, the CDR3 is TGTGCCAGCAGCCGGGGGGGCTTTGGTCCCAATGAGCAGTTCTTC. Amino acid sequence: CASSRGGFGPNEQFF.

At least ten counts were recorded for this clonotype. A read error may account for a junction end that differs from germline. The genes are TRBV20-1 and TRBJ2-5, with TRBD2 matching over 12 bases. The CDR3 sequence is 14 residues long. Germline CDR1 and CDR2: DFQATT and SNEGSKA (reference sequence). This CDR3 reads CSARGTSGQETQYF. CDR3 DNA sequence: TGCAGTGCAAGAGGGACTAGCGGGCAAGAGACCCAGTACTTC.

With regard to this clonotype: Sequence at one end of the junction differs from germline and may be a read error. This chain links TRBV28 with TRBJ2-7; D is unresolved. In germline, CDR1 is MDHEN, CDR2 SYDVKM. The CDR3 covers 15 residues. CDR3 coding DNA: TGTTCCAGCAGTGACCAGGACGCCTACTCCTACGAGCAGTACTTC. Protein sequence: CSSSDQDAYSYEQYF.

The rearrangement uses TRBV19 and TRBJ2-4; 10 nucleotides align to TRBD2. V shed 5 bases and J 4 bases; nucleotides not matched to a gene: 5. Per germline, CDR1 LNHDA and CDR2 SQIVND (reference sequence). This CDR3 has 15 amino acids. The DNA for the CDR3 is TGTGCCAGTAGTCCTACTAGCGGGACTAAAAACATTCAGTACTTC. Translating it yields CASSPTSGTKNIQYF. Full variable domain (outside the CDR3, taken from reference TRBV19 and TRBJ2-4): DGGITQSPKYLFRKEGQNVTLSCEQNLNHDAMYWYRQDPGQGLRLIYYSQIVNDFQKGDIAEGYSVSREKKESFPLTVTSAQKNPTAFYLCASSPTSGTKNIQYFGAGTRLSVL.

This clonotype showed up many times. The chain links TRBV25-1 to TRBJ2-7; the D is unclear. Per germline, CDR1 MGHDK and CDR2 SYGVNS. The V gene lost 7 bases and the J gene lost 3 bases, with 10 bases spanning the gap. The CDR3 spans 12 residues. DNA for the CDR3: TGTGCCAGCACCGTAGGGCTCTACGAGCAGTACTTC. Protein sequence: CASTVGLYEQYF.

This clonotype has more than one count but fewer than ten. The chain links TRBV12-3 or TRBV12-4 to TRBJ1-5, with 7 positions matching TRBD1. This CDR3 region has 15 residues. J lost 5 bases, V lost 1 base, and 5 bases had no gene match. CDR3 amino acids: CASSLEGAGDQPQHF. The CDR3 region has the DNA TGTGCCAGCAGTTTAGAGGGGGCTGGGGATCAGCCCCAGCATTTT.

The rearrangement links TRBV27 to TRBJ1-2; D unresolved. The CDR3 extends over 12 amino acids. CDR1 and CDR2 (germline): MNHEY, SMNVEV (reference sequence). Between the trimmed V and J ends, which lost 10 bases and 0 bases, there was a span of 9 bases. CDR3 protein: CATHGANYGYTF. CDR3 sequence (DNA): TGTGCCACTCACGGGGCTAACTATGGCTACACCTTC.

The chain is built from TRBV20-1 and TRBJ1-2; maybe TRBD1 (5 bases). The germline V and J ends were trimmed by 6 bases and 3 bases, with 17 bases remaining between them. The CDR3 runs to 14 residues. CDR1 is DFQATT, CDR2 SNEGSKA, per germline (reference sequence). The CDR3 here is CSALRRARDYGYTF. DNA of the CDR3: TGCAGTGCCCTCCGACGGGCCAGGGACTATGGCTACACCTTC.

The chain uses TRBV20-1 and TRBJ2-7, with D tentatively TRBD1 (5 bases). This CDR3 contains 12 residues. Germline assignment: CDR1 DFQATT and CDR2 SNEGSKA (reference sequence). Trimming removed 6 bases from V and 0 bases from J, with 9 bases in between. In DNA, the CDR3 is TGCAGTGCAGACGACAGCTCCTACGAGCAGTACTTC. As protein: CSADDSSYEQYF.